Described below is a single T cell receptor beta chain sequence and its context. Its antigen is still unknown. This specimen belongs to a study of shared clonotypes between healthy human individuals. Clones were read by immunoSEQ multiplex PCR, and TCRdb kept only the in-frame ones, dropping some. The data show fewer than 850,000 clones, 96% seen once. Terminally differentiated effector memory CD45RA+ cells were left out of the naive CD8 fraction, which was CD45RO-negative and positively selected for CCR7. General study findings and limits: The researchers took only blood, and tissue repertoires probably look different. The sharing of about 5% of naive CD4 clonotypes was seen across a few donors.

The CDR3 is 18 residues long. J lost 1 base, V lost 0 bases, and 8 bases had no gene match. Germline CDR1 ENHRY, CDR2 SYGVKD. Sequenced input: naive CD8+ T cells sorted from blood. The receptor comes from a young man in good health. This rearrangement joins TRBV10-3 to TRBJ2-5; 10 nucleotides line up with TRBD2. The CDR3 coding sequence is TGTGCCATCAGTGAGTCGAGGGTAGCGGGGGGTGGCCAAGAGACCCAGTACTTC. Protein sequence: CAISESRVAGGGQETQYF.